This T cell receptor beta chain emerged from a study of post-analysis software for immune sequencing data. The overall study: Courses of disease covered relapsing-remitting, secondary progressive and progressive-relapsing multiple sclerosis. Study-wide points: Compared with controls, patients had more of 4 to 6 TRBV segments, including TRBV5-6, TRBV5-1 and TRBV20-1. The authors found that F measure strongly co-clustered same-batch samples. There was significantly lower normalized Chao1 diversity in multiple sclerosis patients than in controls.

Unique molecular identifiers were carried by the TCR beta cDNA libraries. About 500,000 cDNA molecules were obtained per 1 to 10 million input T cells. In TCRdb, the PCR reads were re-called with MiXCR into one record per CDR3 protein. The table lists 450,000 to 650,000 distinct CDR3 sequences, roughly 45% of them singletons. Concerning this clonotype itself: Antigen unknown.

Germline CDR1 reads SQVTM; CDR2 reads ANQGSEA. V was pared by 6 bases and J by 1 base, with 19 bases between. This CDR3 region has 16 residues. The V call is TRBV29-1, the J call TRBJ2-1, with a possible D match to TRBD2 (6 bases). The source is a girl aged 5-17 years with multiple sclerosis. Sequenced: blood. DNA of the CDR3: TGCAGCGTGGAACCCCGCGGGGCTTGGTCCTACAATGAGCAGTTCTTC. Its protein product is CSVEPRGAWSYNEQFF.